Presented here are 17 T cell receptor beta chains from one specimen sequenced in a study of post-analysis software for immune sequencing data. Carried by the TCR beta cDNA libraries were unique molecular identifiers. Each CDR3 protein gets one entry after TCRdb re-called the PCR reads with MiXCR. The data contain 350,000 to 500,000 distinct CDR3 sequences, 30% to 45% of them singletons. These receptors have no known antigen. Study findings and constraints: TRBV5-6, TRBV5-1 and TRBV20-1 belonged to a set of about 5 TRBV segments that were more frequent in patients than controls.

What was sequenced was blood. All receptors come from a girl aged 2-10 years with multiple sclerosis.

In DNA, the CDR3 is TGTGCCATCAATTCAAGGGGTGACACCGGGGAGCTGTTTTTT. Translated: CAINSRGDTGELFF. J is TRBJ2-2 and V is TRBV10-3, with D tentatively TRBD1 (5 bases). CDR1 is ENHRY and CDR2 is SYGVKD in the germline V gene. The CDR3 runs to 14 residues. Trimming removed 7 bases at V and 3 bases at J, with 12 bases between.

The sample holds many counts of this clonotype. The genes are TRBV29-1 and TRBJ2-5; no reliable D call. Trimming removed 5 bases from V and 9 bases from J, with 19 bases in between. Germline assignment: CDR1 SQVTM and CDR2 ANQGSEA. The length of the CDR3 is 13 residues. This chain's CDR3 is CSVHLHLTLAQYF. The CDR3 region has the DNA TGCAGCGTTCACCTCCACCTTACCCTTGCCCAGTACTTC.

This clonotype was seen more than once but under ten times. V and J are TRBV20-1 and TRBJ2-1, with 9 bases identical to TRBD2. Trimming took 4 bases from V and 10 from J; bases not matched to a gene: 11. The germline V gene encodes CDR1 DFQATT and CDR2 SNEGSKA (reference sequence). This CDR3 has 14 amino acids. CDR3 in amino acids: CSAKTSGSLREQFF. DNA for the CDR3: TGCAGTGCTAAGACTAGCGGCAGTCTCAGGGAGCAGTTCTTC.

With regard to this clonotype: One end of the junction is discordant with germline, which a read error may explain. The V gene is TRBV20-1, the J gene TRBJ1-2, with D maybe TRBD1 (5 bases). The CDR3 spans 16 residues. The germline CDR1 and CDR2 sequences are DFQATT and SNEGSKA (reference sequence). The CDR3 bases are TGCAGTGCTAGAGATCCCGATCCCGGGACCCTCTATGGCTACATCTTC. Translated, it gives CSARDPDPGTLYGYIF.

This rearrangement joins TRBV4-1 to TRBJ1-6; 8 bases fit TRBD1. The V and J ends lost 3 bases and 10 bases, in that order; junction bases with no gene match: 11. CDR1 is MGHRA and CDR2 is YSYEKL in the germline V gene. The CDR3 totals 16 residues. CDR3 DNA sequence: TGCGCCAGCAGCCAGGGACAGGCCGGGGTAGGGTCACCCCTCCACTTT. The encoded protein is CASSQGQAGVGSPLHF.

The CDR3 loop is CSAGRGTGYDEQFF. CDR3 coding DNA: TGCAGCGCCGGCCGTGGGACAGGATACGATGAGCAGTTCTTC. This chain links TRBV29-1 with TRBJ2-1, with 8 positions matching TRBD1. Germline CDR1 is SQVTM and CDR2 is ANQGSEA. The V segment lost 7 bases and the J segment 8 bases; nucleotides outside the gene matches: 13. The CDR3 spans 14 residues.

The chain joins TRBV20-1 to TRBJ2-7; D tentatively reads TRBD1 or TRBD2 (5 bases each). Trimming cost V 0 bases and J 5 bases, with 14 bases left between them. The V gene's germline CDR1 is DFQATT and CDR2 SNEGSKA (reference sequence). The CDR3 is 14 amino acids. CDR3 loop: CSAREGTVRHEQYF. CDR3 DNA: TGCAGTGCTAGAGAGGGGACGGTGAGGCACGAGCAGTACTTC.

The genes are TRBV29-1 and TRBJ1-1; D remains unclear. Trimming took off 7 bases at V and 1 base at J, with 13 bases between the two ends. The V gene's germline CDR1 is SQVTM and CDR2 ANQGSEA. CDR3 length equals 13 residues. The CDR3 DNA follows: TGCAGCGGTCAACTCACAGAGAACACTGAAGCTTTCTTT. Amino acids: CSGQLTENTEAFF. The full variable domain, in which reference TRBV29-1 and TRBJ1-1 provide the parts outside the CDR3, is SAVISQKPSRDICQRGTSLTIQCQVDSQVTMMFWYRQQPGQSLTLIATANQGSEATYESGFVIDKFPISRPNLTFSTLTVSNMSPEDSSIYLCSGQLTENTEAFFGQGTRLTVV.

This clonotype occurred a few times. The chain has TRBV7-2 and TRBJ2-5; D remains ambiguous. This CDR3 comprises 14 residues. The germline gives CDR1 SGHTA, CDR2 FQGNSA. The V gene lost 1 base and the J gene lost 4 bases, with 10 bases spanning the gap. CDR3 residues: CASSLVRLGETQYF. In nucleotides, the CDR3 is TGTGCCAGCAGCTTAGTGCGGTTAGGAGAGACCCAGTACTTC.

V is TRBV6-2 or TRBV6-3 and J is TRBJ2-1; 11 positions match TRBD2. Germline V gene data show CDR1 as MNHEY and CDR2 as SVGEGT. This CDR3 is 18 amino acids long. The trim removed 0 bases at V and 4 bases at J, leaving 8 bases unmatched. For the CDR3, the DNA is TGTGCCAGCAGTTACTCGAATTTGGGACTAGCGGCTTACAATGAGCAGTTCTTC. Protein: CASSYSNLGLAAYNEQFF.

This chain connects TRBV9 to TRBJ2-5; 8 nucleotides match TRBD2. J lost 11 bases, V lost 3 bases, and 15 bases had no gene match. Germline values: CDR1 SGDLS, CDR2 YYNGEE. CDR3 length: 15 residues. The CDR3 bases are TGTGCCAGCAGCGCTGGGGCGGGAGGATTTAATGAGCAGTACTTC. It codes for CASSAGAGGFNEQYF.

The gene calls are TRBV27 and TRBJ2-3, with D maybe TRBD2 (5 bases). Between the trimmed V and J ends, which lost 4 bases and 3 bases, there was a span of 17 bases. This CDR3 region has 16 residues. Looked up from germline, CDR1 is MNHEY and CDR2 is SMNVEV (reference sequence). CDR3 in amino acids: CASSYSIGLSTDTQYF. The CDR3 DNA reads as TGTGCCAGCAGTTATTCTATCGGACTTTCTACAGATACGCAGTATTTT.

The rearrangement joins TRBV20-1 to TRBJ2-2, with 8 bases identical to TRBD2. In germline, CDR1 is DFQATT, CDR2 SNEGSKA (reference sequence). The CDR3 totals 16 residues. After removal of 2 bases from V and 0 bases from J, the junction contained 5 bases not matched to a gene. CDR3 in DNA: TGCAGTGCTAGACCCGGGGGGGCGCCGAACACCGGGGAGCTGTTTTTT. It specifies CSARPGGAPNTGELFF.

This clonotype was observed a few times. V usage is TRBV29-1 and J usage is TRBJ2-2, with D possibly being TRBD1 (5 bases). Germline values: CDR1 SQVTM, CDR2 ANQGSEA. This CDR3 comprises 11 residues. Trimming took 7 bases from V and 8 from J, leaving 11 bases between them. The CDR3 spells CSARQMGELFF. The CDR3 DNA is TGCAGCGCGCGACAGATGGGGGAGCTGTTTTTT.

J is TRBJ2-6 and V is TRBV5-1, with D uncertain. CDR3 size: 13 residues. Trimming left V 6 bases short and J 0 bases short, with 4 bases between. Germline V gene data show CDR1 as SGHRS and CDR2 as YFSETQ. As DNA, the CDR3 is TGCGCCAGCACGGGCTCTGGGGCCAACGTCCTGACTTTC. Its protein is CASTGSGANVLTF.

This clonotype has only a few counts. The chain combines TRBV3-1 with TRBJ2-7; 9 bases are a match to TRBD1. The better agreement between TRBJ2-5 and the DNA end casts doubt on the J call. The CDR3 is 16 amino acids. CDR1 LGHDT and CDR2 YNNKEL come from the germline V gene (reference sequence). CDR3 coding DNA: TGTGCCAGCAGCTCCGACAGGGGGAACCCCAAAGAGACCCAGTACTTC. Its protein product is CASSSDRGNPKETQYF.

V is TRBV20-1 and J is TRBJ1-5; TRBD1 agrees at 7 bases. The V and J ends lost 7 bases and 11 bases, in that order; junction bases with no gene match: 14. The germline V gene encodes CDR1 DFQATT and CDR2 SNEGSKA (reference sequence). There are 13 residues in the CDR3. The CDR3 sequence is CSVPRTGESAQHF. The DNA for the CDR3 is TGCAGTGTCCCCAGGACAGGTGAATCGGCCCAGCATTTT.